This T cell receptor (beta chain) was obtained from a study of blood T cell repertoires in COVID-19. For the study at large: Both acute and convalescent COVID-19 samples were obtained from the United States, Italy and Spain. T cells, B-cell-depleted T cells, or PBMCs provided the cDNA or gDNA that served as material.

This CDR3 is built from 10 residues. The V gene's germline CDR1 is GTSNPN and CDR2 SVGIG (reference sequence). Per the authors' pipeline: Amplification with reference gene primers provided the estimates of nucleated cell counts. Repertoires were generated with immunoSEQ multiplex PCR, while TCRdb's copy carries only in-frame clones and drops some. Clone size and V and J calls were adopted from that table, with D and trimming inferred from the DNA. The repertoire holds some 250,000 clones, over 75% seen once, with approximately 7.9% in the top ten. This clone was detected only a few times. A read error may produce the germline difference seen at one junction end.

Sequenced sample: peripheral blood. The chain links TRBV30 to TRBJ1-2; D not resolved. The source is a woman aged 80 or older with acute or convalescent COVID-19. The CDR3 reads CASPPRGWAF. The DNA for the CDR3 is TGTGCCTCCCCCCCACGCGGATGGGCCTTC.